This TCR beta chain was sequenced during a study of blood T cell repertoires in COVID-19. Only one count was recorded for this clone. Sequenced by immunoSEQ multiplex PCR; TCRdb stores in-frame clones only, minus some. The sample records roughly 200,000 clones, almost 90% being singletons. The CDR3 is 18 residues long. Trimming took 2 bases from V and 4 from J; bases not matched to a gene: 11. Germline assignment: CDR1 MGHDK and CDR2 SYGVNS. The J gene is TRBJ1-2, the V gene TRBV25-1, with TRBD1 matching 12 bases. The sequence came from a man aged 18 to 30 with active or convalescent COVID-19. Sequencing was done on a sample of peripheral blood. This chain's CDR3 is CASSERRDRGPPRYGYTF. The CDR3 DNA sequence: TGTGCCAGCAGTGAAAGACGGGACAGGGGGCCCCCCCGCTATGGCTACACCTTC.